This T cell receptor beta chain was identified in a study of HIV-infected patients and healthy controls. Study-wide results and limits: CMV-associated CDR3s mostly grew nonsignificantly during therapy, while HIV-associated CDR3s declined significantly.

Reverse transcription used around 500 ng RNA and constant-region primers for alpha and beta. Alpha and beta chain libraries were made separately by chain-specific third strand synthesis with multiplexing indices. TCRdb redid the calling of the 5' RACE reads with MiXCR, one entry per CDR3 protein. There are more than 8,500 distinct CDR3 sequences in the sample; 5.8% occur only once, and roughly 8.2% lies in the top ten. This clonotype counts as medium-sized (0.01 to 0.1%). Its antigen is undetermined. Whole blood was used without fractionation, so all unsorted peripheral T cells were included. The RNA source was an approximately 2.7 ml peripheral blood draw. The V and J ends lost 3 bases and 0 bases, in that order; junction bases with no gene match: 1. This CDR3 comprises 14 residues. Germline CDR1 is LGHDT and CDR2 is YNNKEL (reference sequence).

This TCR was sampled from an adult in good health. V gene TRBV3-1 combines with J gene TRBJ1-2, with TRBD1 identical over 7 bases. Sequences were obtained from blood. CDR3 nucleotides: TGTGCCAGCAGCCAGGGACAGACTAACTATGGCTACACCTTC. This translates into CASSQGQTNYGYTF.